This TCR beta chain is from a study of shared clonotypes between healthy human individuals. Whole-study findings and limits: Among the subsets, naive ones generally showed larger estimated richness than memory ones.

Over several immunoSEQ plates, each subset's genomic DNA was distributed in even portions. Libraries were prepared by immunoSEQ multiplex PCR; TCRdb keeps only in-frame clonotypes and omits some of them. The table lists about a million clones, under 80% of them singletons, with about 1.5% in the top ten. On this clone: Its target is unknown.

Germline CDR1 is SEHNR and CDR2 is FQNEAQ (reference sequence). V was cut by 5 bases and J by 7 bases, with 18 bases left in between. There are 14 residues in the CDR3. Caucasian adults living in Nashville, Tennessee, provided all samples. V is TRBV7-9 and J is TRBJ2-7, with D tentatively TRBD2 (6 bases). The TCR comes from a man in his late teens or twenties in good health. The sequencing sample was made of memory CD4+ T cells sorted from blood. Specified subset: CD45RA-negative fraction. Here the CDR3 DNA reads TGTGCCAGCAGCCGAGACCGGGGAGGATGGGAGCAGTACTTC. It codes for CASSRDRGGWEQYF.